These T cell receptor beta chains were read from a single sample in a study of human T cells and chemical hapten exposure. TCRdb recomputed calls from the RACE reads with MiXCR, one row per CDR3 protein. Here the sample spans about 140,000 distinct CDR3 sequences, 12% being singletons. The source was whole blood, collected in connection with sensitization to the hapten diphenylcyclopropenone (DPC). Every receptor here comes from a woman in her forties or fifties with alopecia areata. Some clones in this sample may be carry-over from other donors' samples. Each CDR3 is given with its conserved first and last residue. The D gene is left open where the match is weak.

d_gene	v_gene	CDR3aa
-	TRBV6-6	CASSRVDGELFF
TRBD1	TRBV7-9	CASSRDRSILDAFF
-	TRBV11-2	CASSSSGATGANVLTF
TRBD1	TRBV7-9	CAPDRGNTGELFF
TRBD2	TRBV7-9	CASNSIAGSTGELFF
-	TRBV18	CASSPDRTNTGELFF
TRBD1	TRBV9	CASSHAGTGAYGYTF
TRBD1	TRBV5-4	CASSHTGEEKLFF
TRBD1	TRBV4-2	CASSPQTGRNEKLFF
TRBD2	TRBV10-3	CAISESPGLQDTQYF
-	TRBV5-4	CASSPPLEGGNEQFF
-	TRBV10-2	CASNVGSPRDGYTF